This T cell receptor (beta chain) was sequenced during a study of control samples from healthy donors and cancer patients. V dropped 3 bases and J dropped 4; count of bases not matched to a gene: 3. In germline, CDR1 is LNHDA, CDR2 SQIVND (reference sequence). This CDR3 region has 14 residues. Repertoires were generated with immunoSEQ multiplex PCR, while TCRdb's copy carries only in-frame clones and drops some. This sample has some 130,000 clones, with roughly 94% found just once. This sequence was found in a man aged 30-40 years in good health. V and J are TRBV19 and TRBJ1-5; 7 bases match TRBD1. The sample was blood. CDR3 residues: CASSIQGGNQPQHF. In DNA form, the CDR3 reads TGTGCCAGTAGTATCCAGGGGGGTAATCAGCCCCAGCATTTT.